Below, 8 T cell receptor beta chains from the same sample are listed, as sequenced in a study of T cells in Graves' hyperthyroidism and ophthalmopathy. TCR beta CDR3 regions were amplified from RNA. The HTBI primer set was used in a first-round RT-PCR of the TCR CDR3. A single record per CDR3 protein comes from TCRdb applying MiXCR to the multiplex PCR reads. The data contain nearly 250,000 distinct CDR3 sequences, roughly a quarter of them singletons. The sequenced sample consisted of blood. The source is a woman in her forties with Graves' ophthalmopathy.

A few counts support this clonotype. V usage is TRBV18 and J usage is TRBJ1-2, with D hard to call. V gave up 2 bases and J gave up 3 bases, with 10 bases separating them. The CDR3 runs to 14 residues. CDR1 is KGHSH, CDR2 LQKENI, per germline. CDR3 sequence (DNA): TGTGCCAGCTCACCATTATCGGAAGACTATGGCTACACCTTC. It yields the protein CASSPLSEDYGYTF.

At least ten counts were recorded for this clonotype. The rearrangement uses TRBV10-3 and TRBJ1-2; D unclear. The CDR3 length is 12 residues. V dropped 4 bases and J dropped 7 bases, with 10 bases sitting between them. Germline assignment: CDR1 ENHRY and CDR2 SYGVKD. The CDR3, as DNA: TGTGCCATCAGTGCAATAGGGCTTGGCTACACCTTC. It yields the protein CAISAIGLGYTF.

The V call is TRBV11-2, the J call TRBJ2-6, with D possibly matching TRBD1 (6 bases). Germline assignment: CDR1 SGHAT and CDR2 FQNNGV. This CDR3 comprises 17 residues. V dropped 1 base and J dropped 1 base, with 11 bases sitting between them. In nucleotides, the CDR3 is TGTGCCAGCAGCTTAGTTCTAGGGACATCTGGGGCCAACGTCCTGACTTTC. Translation gives CASSLVLGTSGANVLTF.

In its sample, this clonotype was seen many times. The chain is built from TRBV19 and TRBJ2-7; no firm D call. The germline gives CDR1 LNHDA, CDR2 SQIVND (reference sequence). Trimming cost V 4 bases and J 0 bases, with 10 bases left between them. This CDR3 has 14 amino acids. Here the CDR3 reads CASSKGGSSYEQYF. DNA for the CDR3: TGTGCCAGTAGTAAGGGTGGAAGCTCCTACGAGCAGTACTTC.

This clonotype has at least ten counts. This chain links TRBV29-1 with TRBJ2-5; D is unresolved. Between the trimmed V and J ends, which lost 6 bases and 4 bases, there was a span of 9 bases. The CDR3 loop spans 11 amino acids. The germline V gene encodes CDR1 SQVTM and CDR2 ANQGSEA. The CDR3 DNA reads TGCAGCGTCCACGGAGTAGAGACCCAGTACTTC. It specifies CSVHGVETQYF.

Ten or more counts support this clonotype. V is TRBV6-2 or TRBV6-3 and J is TRBJ1-5, with D perhaps matching TRBD1 (5 bases). The CDR3 has 14 residues. V dropped 5 bases and J dropped 1 base, with 9 bases sitting between them. Germline CDR1 MNHEY, CDR2 SVGEGT. As DNA, the CDR3 is TGTGCCAGCAGTCCCCGGGACAGCAATCAGCCCCAGCATTTT. It codes for CASSPRDSNQPQHF.

This clonotype was observed at least ten times. This chain links TRBV20-1 with TRBJ2-5, with 9 nucleotides matching TRBD2. Germline V gene data show CDR1 as DFQATT and CDR2 as SNEGSKA (reference sequence). The J segment lost 4 bases and the V segment lost 0 bases, leaving 0 bases of the junction unmatched. The CDR3 runs to 13 residues. In DNA, the CDR3 is TGCAGTGCTAGAGAACTAGCGGGAGAGACCCAGTACTTC. It encodes CSARELAGETQYF.

The V and J genes are TRBV6-5 and TRBJ2-7, with no clear D. Germline V gene lookup returns CDR1 MNHEY and CDR2 SVGAGI. This CDR3 region has 15 residues. V lost 2 bases, J lost 2 bases, and 13 bases lay in between. CDR3 in amino acids: CASSYALGIAYEQYF. The DNA for the CDR3 is TGTGCCAGCAGTTACGCGCTAGGGATTGCCTACGAGCAGTACTTC.